This T cell receptor beta chain was documented in a study of response to subunit inactivated influenza vaccine. A note on this clonotype: Its antigen remains unidentified.

This CDR3 is 15 amino acids long. V was pared by 1 base and J by 0 bases, with 12 bases between. The germline gives CDR1 DFQATT, CDR2 SNEGSKA (reference sequence). TCRdb re-derived calls from the RT-PCR reads in MiXCR, one entry per CDR3 protein. The sample has around 530,000 distinct CDR3 sequences; about 15% are singletons. General study points: T cells newly recruited by each seasonal influenza vaccination are few, the authors suggested.

This sequence joins TRBV20-1 and TRBJ1-1, with no clear D. The TCR comes from a man between 45 and 75 years old who received an inactivated influenza vaccine. The sequenced sample was CD4+ T cells sorted from PBMCs, obtained around 25 months after vaccination. The CDR3 DNA sequence: TGCAGTGCTAGAGTAACCCAGCTACTGAACACTGAAGCTTTCTTT. It specifies CSARVTQLLNTEAFF.